Listed below are T cell receptor beta chains from one sample, sequenced in a study of T-cell reconstitution after alpha-beta-depleted transplantation in children. TCRdb called the PCR reads again in MiXCR, with one record for every CDR3 protein. The sample consists of about 170,000 distinct CDR3 sequences, around 10% of them appearing once. Sequencing used PBMCs, obtained before TCRalphabeta/CD19-depleted stem cell transplant. Receptors originate from a boy aged 2-9 years with acute myeloid leukemia, due to receive a stem cell transplant. CDR3s include the opening cysteine and the closing phenylalanine or tryptophan. The D gene is left open where the match is weak. Expanded clones get a size class; other rows say once, few or many, or leave the size out.

length: 13; V: TRBV7-9; J: TRBJ1-2; size: many; D: .; DNA: TGTGCCAGCAGCTTTCAGGGGAACTATGGCTACACCTTC; CDR3: CASSFQGNYGYTF
length: 17; V: TRBV7-2; J: TRBJ2-3; size: many; D: TRBD2; DNA: TGTGCCAGCAGCTTAGCGTCTGCCCGGGGGGTCACAGATACGCAGTATTTT; CDR3: CASSLASARGVTDTQYF
length: 18; V: TRBV3-1; J: TRBJ2-5; size: many; D: .; DNA: TGTGCCAGCAGCCAAGGTGTAAGGCAGGCAAAGGTGCAAGAGACCCAGTACTTC; CDR3: CASSQGVRQAKVQETQYF
length: 16; V: TRBV5-1; J: TRBJ1-1; size: many; D: TRBD1; DNA: TGCGCCAGCAGCCTTCGACCGACAGGGACAGGCACTGAAGCTTTCTTT; CDR3: CASSLRPTGTGTEAFF
length: 14; V: TRBV7-8; J: TRBJ1-6; size: many; D: .; DNA: TGTGCCAGCAGCTTAACAGAGGATAATTCACCCCTCCACTTT; CDR3: CASSLTEDNSPLHF
length: 15; V: TRBV5-6; J: TRBJ2-5; size: many; D: TRBD1; DNA: TGTGCCAGCAGCGGACAGGGGATGTCCCAAGAGACCCAGTACTTC; CDR3: CASSGQGMSQETQYF
length: 16; V: TRBV7-3; J: TRBJ2-3; size: many; D: TRBD1; DNA: TGTGCCAGCAGCCCAGGACAGGGATGGAGCACAGATACGCAGTATTTT; CDR3: CASSPGQGWSTDTQYF
length: 15; V: TRBV5-5; J: TRBJ1-6; size: many; D: .; DNA: TGTGCCAGCAGCTTGGGGGACTCCTATAATTCACCCCTCCACTTT; CDR3: CASSLGDSYNSPLHF
length: 13; V: TRBV6-1; J: TRBJ2-5; size: many; D: TRBD1; DNA: TGTGCCAGCAGACAGGGGAGTCAAGAGACCCAGTACTTC; CDR3: CASRQGSQETQYF
length: 18; V: TRBV28; J: TRBJ1-4; size: many; D: .; DNA: TGTGCCAGCAGTTTGAGTGATCGCCCGGGACGGAAAAATGAAAAACTGTTTTTT; CDR3: CASSLSDRPGRKNEKLFF
length: 12; V: TRBV19; J: TRBJ2-1; size: .; D: .; DNA: TGTGCCAGTAGCAAACAAGCAGGTGAGCAGTTCTTC; CDR3: CASSKQAGEQFF
length: 15; V: TRBV24-1; J: TRBJ2-2; size: many; D: .; DNA: TGTGCCACCAGGGATGGGGGAAGGGACACCGGGGAGCTGTTTTTT; CDR3: CATRDGGRDTGELFF
length: 16; V: TRBV4-1; J: TRBJ1-5; size: many; D: TRBD1; DNA: TGCGCCAGCAGCCAAGTACGACAGGGACACAATCAGCCCCAGCATTTT; CDR3: CASSQVRQGHNQPQHF
length: 12; V: TRBV3-1; J: TRBJ1-2; size: many; D: .; DNA: TGTGCCAGCAGCCAAGATATCAGGGGCTACACCTTC; CDR3: CASSQDIRGYTF
length: 15; V: TRBV2; J: TRBJ1-5; size: many; D: .; DNA: TGTGCCAGCAGTGAATCAACCATTAGCAATCAGCCCCAGCATTTT; CDR3: CASSESTISNQPQHF
length: 14; V: TRBV20-1; J: TRBJ2-1; size: many; D: TRBD2; DNA: TGCAGTGCTAATAGGGGACTAGGGTACAATGAGCAGTTCTTC; CDR3: CSANRGLGYNEQFF
length: 12; V: TRBV6-1; J: TRBJ2-3; size: many; D: .; DNA: TGTGCCACCAGGGACTTCACAGATACGCAGTATTTT; CDR3: CATRDFTDTQYF
length: 12; V: TRBV20-1; J: TRBJ1-5; size: many; D: .; DNA: TGCAGTGCTAGTTCCCAGAATCAGCCCCAGCATTTT; CDR3: CSASSQNQPQHF
length: 15; V: TRBV3-1; J: TRBJ2-7; size: many; D: .; DNA: TGTGCCAGCAGCCAAGATGGGGGTGCCTTCTACGAGCAGTACTTC; CDR3: CASSQDGGAFYEQYF
length: 14; V: TRBV12-3/TRBV12-4; J: TRBJ2-7; size: many; D: TRBD1; DNA: TGTGCCAGCAGCCCGGACAGGGCTATCTACGAGCAGTACTTC; CDR3: CASSPDRAIYEQYF
length: 16; V: TRBV20-1; J: TRBJ2-7; size: many; D: TRBD2; DNA: TGCAGTGCTAGAGAGCTGAGACTAGCGGGCTCCTACGAGCAGTACTTC; CDR3: CSARELRLAGSYEQYF
length: 17; V: TRBV12-3/TRBV12-4; J: TRBJ2-5; size: many; D: .; DNA: TGTGCCAGCAGCCAAACTTCGCGGGCCGTGGGGGCGGAGACCCAGTACTTC; CDR3: CASSQTSRAVGAETQYF
length: 15; V: TRBV7-3; J: TRBJ2-3; size: many; D: TRBD2; DNA: TGTGCCAGCAGCCTAGCGGGAGGGACCGCAGATACGCAGTATTTT; CDR3: CASSLAGGTADTQYF
length: 15; V: TRBV5-1; J: TRBJ2-1; size: many; D: TRBD2; DNA: TGCGCCAGCAGCTTGGTGGTAGCGGGGCGAAATGAGCAGTTCTTC; CDR3: CASSLVVAGRNEQFF
length: 11; V: TRBV10-3; J: TRBJ1-1; size: many; D: .; DNA: TGTGCCACCCGAGGGGACACTGAAGCTTTCTTT; CDR3: CATRGDTEAFF
length: 16; V: TRBV29-1; J: TRBJ2-5; size: many; D: .; DNA: TGCAGCGTTGAACTACCCCAGGACCGACCAGAAGAGACCCAGTACTTC; CDR3: CSVELPQDRPEETQYF
length: 13; V: TRBV20-1; J: TRBJ2-1; size: many; D: TRBD2; DNA: TGCAGTGCTCCCGGGACTAGCAGGAATGAGCAGTTCTTC; CDR3: CSAPGTSRNEQFF
length: 15; V: TRBV5-1; J: TRBJ2-2; size: many; D: TRBD2; DNA: TGCGCCAGCAGCCCAGCGGGGGTAAATACCGGGGAGCTGTTTTTT; CDR3: CASSPAGVNTGELFF
length: 14; V: TRBV4-1; J: TRBJ2-7; size: many; D: .; DNA: TGCGCCAGCAGCCAAATCCCCGGGCAGCGCGAGCAGTACTTC; CDR3: CASSQIPGQREQYF
length: 15; V: TRBV7-8; J: TRBJ2-2; size: many; D: .; DNA: TGTGCCAGCAGCGGCGCCATCAAGAACACCGGGGAGCTGTTTTTT; CDR3: CASSGAIKNTGELFF
length: 13; V: TRBV28; J: TRBJ1-5; size: many; D: .; DNA: TGTGCCAGCAGTTCACAGGGAGCCCAGCCCCAGCATTTT; CDR3: CASSSQGAQPQHF
length: 15; V: TRBV25-1; J: TRBJ1-5; size: medium-sized; D: .; DNA: TGTGCCAGCAGTGAAAGTGGGACCGTGAATCAGCCCCAGCATTTT; CDR3: CASSESGTVNQPQHF
length: 17; V: TRBV20-1; J: TRBJ1-6; size: few; D: .; DNA: TGCTGTGCTAGAGATCCTCCCAGGGGAGGAATGGGTTCACCCCTCCACTTT; CDR3: CCARDPPRGGMGSPLHF
length: 16; V: TRBV3-1; J: TRBJ2-5; size: many; D: .; DNA: TGTGCCAGCAGCCTCTCCTCAGCGGTTCCTCAAGAGACCCAGTACTTC; CDR3: CASSLSSAVPQETQYF
length: 13; V: TRBV5-1; J: TRBJ2-2; size: many; D: .; DNA: TGCGCCAGCAGCGAAGACACTACCGGGGAGCTGTTTTTT; CDR3: CASSEDTTGELFF
length: 13; V: TRBV4-2; J: TRBJ1-2; size: few; D: .; DNA: TGTGCCAGGAGCCCCGGGCTCCCCCCAGGCTACACCTTC; CDR3: CARSPGLPPGYTF
length: 15; V: TRBV24-1; J: TRBJ2-5; size: few; D: TRBD2; DNA: TGTGCCACCAGTGATTTCACGGGGGAGGGAGAGACCCAGTACTTC; CDR3: CATSDFTGEGETQYF
length: 15; V: TRBV12-3/TRBV12-4; J: TRBJ2-7; size: many; D: .; DNA: TGTGCCAGCAGCCGGACGGGACACGGGTCCTACGAGCAGTACTTC; CDR3: CASSRTGHGSYEQYF
length: 15; V: TRBV20-1; J: TRBJ1-3; size: many; D: TRBD1; DNA: TGCAGTGCCCTCGCGGGACAGACCTCTGGAAACACCATATATTTT; CDR3: CSALAGQTSGNTIYF
length: 13; V: TRBV28; J: TRBJ2-5; size: many; D: .; DNA: TGTGCCAGCACCGATGTCCCCTCTCGCCGGCAGTACTTC; CDR3: CASTDVPSRRQYF
length: 12; V: TRBV20-1; J: TRBJ2-1; size: many; D: .; DNA: TGCAGTGCTAGATCTTTAGCCAATGATCAGTTCTTC; CDR3: CSARSLANDQFF
length: 16; V: TRBV20-1; J: TRBJ2-7; size: many; D: .; DNA: TGCAGTGCTAGAGATCTCATACGGGGGTCACGGTACGAGCAGTACTTC; CDR3: CSARDLIRGSRYEQYF
length: 15; V: TRBV6-5; J: TRBJ2-7; size: many; D: TRBD1; DNA: TGTGCCAGCGGCTACACCGGGACAGGCACCTACGAGCAGTACTTC; CDR3: CASGYTGTGTYEQYF
length: 14; V: TRBV28; J: TRBJ2-7; size: few; D: TRBD2; DNA: TGTGCCAGCAGTCGACGGGGCGGGAGGTACGAGCAGTACTTC; CDR3: CASSRRGGRYEQYF
length: 14; V: TRBV4-1; J: TRBJ2-7; size: many; D: TRBD1; DNA: TGCGCCAGCAGCCCCGAGACAGGGATAGAAGAGCAGTACTTC; CDR3: CASSPETGIEEQYF
length: 17; V: TRBV3-1; J: TRBJ2-3; size: many; D: .; DNA: TGTGCCAGCAGCCCCCACCTGCGGGGAGACTACACAGATACGCAGTATTTT; CDR3: CASSPHLRGDYTDTQYF
length: 18; V: TRBV20-1; J: TRBJ2-1; size: many; D: TRBD2; DNA: TGCAGTGCTAGAGATGGACGTAGGGGGACTAGCGCATACAATGAGCAGTTCTTC; CDR3: CSARDGRRGTSAYNEQFF
length: 12; V: TRBV30; J: TRBJ2-1; size: .; D: .; DNA: TGTGCCTGGAGTGCGGCCTACAATGAGCAGTTCTTC; CDR3: CAWSAAYNEQFF
length: 14; V: TRBV24-1; J: TRBJ2-3; size: many; D: .; DNA: TGTGCCACTTCTCCACCTGGGGACACAGATACGCAGTATTTT; CDR3: CATSPPGDTDTQYF
length: 12; V: TRBV25-1; J: TRBJ1-2; size: many; D: .; DNA: TGTGCCAGTTCGACAGGCCTCTATGGCTACACCTTC; CDR3: CASSTGLYGYTF
length: 15; V: TRBV20-1; J: TRBJ2-3; size: many; D: .; DNA: TGCAGTGCTAGGGAAACTCCACGTGGCACAGATACGCAGTATTTT; CDR3: CSARETPRGTDTQYF
length: 16; V: TRBV10-3; J: TRBJ2-1; size: many; D: .; DNA: TGTGCCATCAGTCCACACGGGCGCCGAACTTACAATGAGCAGTTCTTC; CDR3: CAISPHGRRTYNEQFF
length: 16; V: TRBV12-3/TRBV12-4; J: TRBJ2-1; size: many; D: TRBD2; DNA: TGTGCCAGCAGTTTCGAGCGGGAGGTCACGTTCGAAGGGCAGTTCTTC; CDR3: CASSFEREVTFEGQFF
length: 14; V: TRBV10-2; J: TRBJ2-7; size: many; D: .; DNA: TGCGCCAGCAGTGTCCAACTAACATCCTACGAGCAGTACTTC; CDR3: CASSVQLTSYEQYF
length: 15; V: TRBV5-6; J: TRBJ2-1; size: many; D: .; DNA: TGTGCCAGCAGCCCCAGACTAGTTTCCTACAATGAGCAGTTCTTC; CDR3: CASSPRLVSYNEQFF
length: 16; V: TRBV5-1; J: TRBJ2-1; size: many; D: .; DNA: TGCGCCAGCAGCGGGTACCCGACATCTTCCTACAATGAGCAGTTCTTC; CDR3: CASSGYPTSSYNEQFF
length: 16; V: TRBV20-1; J: TRBJ1-2; size: many; D: .; DNA: TGCAGTGCTAGAGTCACTTTAGGACAGCTTAACTATGGCTACACCTTC; CDR3: CSARVTLGQLNYGYTF
length: 16; V: TRBV11-2; J: TRBJ1-3; size: many; D: .; DNA: TGTGCCAGCAGCTCCCAGGGAATGTTGCCCGGAAACACCATATATTTT; CDR3: CASSSQGMLPGNTIYF
length: 14; V: TRBV18; J: TRBJ2-1; size: many; D: TRBD2; DNA: TGTGCCAGCTCACCGCCTAGCGGCTACAATGAGCAGTTCTTC; CDR3: CASSPPSGYNEQFF
length: 13; V: TRBV2; J: TRBJ2-1; size: many; D: .; DNA: TGTGCCAGCATCGGGGTAGATGGGGATGAGCAGTTCTTC; CDR3: CASIGVDGDEQFF